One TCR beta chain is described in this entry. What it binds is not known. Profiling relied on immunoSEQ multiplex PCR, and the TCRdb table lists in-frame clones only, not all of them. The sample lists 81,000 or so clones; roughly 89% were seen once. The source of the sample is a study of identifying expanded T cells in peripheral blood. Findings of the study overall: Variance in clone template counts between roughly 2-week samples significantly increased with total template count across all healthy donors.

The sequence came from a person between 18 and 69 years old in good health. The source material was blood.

CDR3 in amino acids: CASSLAVGSQYEQYF. In nucleotides, the CDR3 is TGTGCCAGCAGCTTGGCCGTCGGGAGTCAATACGAGCAGTACTTC. The chain combines TRBV5-8 with TRBJ2-7; a weak D match, TRBD2 (6 bases). The CDR3 is 15 amino acids. Trimming removed 0 bases from V and 4 bases from J, with 14 bases in between. In germline, CDR1 is SGHTS, CDR2 YDEGEE.